These 7 T cell receptor beta chains originate from one sample sequenced in a study of identifying expanded T cells in peripheral blood. TCRdb's copy holds only in-frame clones and misses some; the assay was immunoSEQ multiplex PCR. The data show around 130,000 clones, approximately 86% seen once. The source material was blood. Source of these receptors: a person aged 18 to 75 in good health.

The rearrangement uses TRBV7-7 and TRBJ2-2; tentative D call: TRBD2 (5 bases). The germline CDR1 and CDR2 sequences are SSHAT and FNYEAQ (reference sequence). This CDR3 has 14 amino acids. Trimming pared 3 bases from V and 5 bases from J, leaving 10 bases between. The CDR3 sequence is CASSLWERTGELFF. CDR3 coding DNA: TGTGCCAGCAGCTTGTGGGAGAGAACCGGGGAGCTGTTTTTT.

The chain uses TRBV6-5 and TRBJ1-1, with D hard to call. The CDR3 runs 12 residues. The germline V and J ends were trimmed by 2 bases and 10 bases, with 11 bases remaining between them. Per the germline V gene, CDR1 is MNHEY and CDR2 is SVGAGI. The chain's CDR3 is CASSYTLDGAFF. The CDR3 DNA sequence: TGTGCCAGCAGTTACACCCTGGATGGAGCTTTCTTT.

This clone was seen just once. The chain links TRBV9 to TRBJ1-2; TRBD1 aligns across 8 bases. Germline V gene data show CDR1 as SGDLS and CDR2 as YYNGEE. This CDR3 spans 17 amino acids. The V gene end was trimmed by 0 bases and the J gene end by 3 bases; junction bases not matched to a gene: 10. The DNA of the CDR3 is TGTGCCAGCAGCGTAGCGCCCACGACAGGGGCGTACTATGGCTACACCTTC. Protein: CASSVAPTTGAYYGYTF.

The chain employs TRBV7-8 and TRBJ2-5; 7 bases line up with TRBD1. Trimming took 6 bases from V and 9 from J; bases not matched to a gene: 16. The CDR3 contains 15 residues. Germline V CDR1 and CDR2: SGHVS, FQNEAQ. DNA for the CDR3: TGTGCCAGCAGACCAAGACAGGGCCAAGGGTGGCCCCAGTACTTC. Translated, it gives CASRPRQGQGWPQYF.

The rearrangement joins TRBV7-2 to TRBJ1-1; the match to TRBD1 covers 10 bases. This CDR3 has 13 amino acids. From germline, CDR1 is SGHTA and CDR2 FQGNSA. V lost 4 bases and J lost 5; bases outside the gene matches: 1. The DNA for the CDR3 is TGTGCCAGCAGCTGGACAGGGGGAACTGAAGCTTTCTTT. It codes for CASSWTGGTEAFF.

With respect to this clone: The junction departs from the called germline gene at one end, perhaps through a read error. The chain employs TRBV4-2 and TRBJ2-1, with 7 nucleotides matching TRBD1. CDR1 LGHNA and CDR2 YNFKEQ come from the germline V gene. CDR3 length: 15 residues. CDR3 in DNA: TGTGCCACCTCGCCCGGGACAGTTTTGGACAACGAGCAGTTCTTC. Residues: CATSPGTVLDNEQFF.

The rearrangement uses TRBV10-3 and TRBJ1-1; D remains unclear. Trimming left V 9 bases short and J 3 bases short, with 23 bases between. The CDR3 consists of 16 residues. Germline V gene data show CDR1 as ENHRY and CDR2 as SYGVKD. This CDR3 is CAIHKDGYDYYTEAFF. The CDR3 DNA follows: TGTGCCATTCACAAGGACGGATACGATTATTACACTGAAGCTTTCTTT.